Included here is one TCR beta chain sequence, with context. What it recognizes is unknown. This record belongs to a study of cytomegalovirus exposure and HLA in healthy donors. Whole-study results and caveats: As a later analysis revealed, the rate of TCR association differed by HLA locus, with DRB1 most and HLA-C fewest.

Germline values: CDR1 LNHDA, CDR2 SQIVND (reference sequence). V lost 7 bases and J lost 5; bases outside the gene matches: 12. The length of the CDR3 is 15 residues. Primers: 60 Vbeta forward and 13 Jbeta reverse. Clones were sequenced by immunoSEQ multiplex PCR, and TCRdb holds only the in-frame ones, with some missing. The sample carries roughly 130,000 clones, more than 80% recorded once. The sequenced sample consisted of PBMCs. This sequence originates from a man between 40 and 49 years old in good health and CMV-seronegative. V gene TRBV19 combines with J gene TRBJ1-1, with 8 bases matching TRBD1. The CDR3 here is CASMYGQGLGTEAFF. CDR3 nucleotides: TGTGCCAGTATGTATGGACAGGGATTGGGTACTGAAGCTTTCTTT.